The TCR beta chain under discussion was sequenced for a study of metastatic and nonmetastatic thyroid tumors. The wider study: Repertoire comparisons spanned blood and tumor or nodule tissue from malignant and benign thyroid patients.

From germline, CDR1 is MDHEN and CDR2 SYDVKM. V was pared by 6 bases and J by 3 bases, with 11 bases between. The CDR3 spans 13 residues. Per the original data handling: Construction of a distant-metastasis classifier for papillary thyroid cancer relied on CDR3 differences across clinicopathological groups. TCRdb re-called clones via MiXCR from the PCR reads. For this entry, the V and J calls and clone size follow TCRdb and not the study's own pipeline. The data show about 53,000 clones, 20% seen once. This clone was recorded many times. No treatment of any kind had been given to any patient before thyroid surgery.

The sample was blood. This chain links TRBV28 with TRBJ1-2; weak D call: TRBD1 (6 bases). This clonotype was obtained from a female donor with papillary thyroid cancer or a benign thyroid nodule (not recorded which). Some clones in this sample may be carry-over from other donors' samples. CDR3 nucleotides: TGTGCCAGCAGGATGGACAGCTACTATGGCTACACCTTC. It specifies CASRMDSYYGYTF.